A selection of T cell receptor beta chains follows, all from one sample in a study of T-cell reconstitution after alpha-beta-depleted transplantation in children. MiXCR was run by TCRdb on the PCR reads, yielding one entry per CDR3 protein. The table records some 200,000 distinct CDR3 sequences, around 9.2% of them present only once. The material was PBMCs, mostly from graft donor cells, obtained 360 days after TCRalphabeta/CD19-depleted stem cell transplant. The receptors shown here come from a male patient aged 2-9 years who had a stem cell transplant for acute myeloid leukemia, so the T cells may come from the graft donor. CDR3s include the opening cysteine and the closing phenylalanine or tryptophan. A D gene is named only where the DNA matches it firmly. Not all rows give a size; the values are once, few, many and, for expanded clones, a class.

clone size: NA
CDR3 length: 19
J gene: TRBJ1-5
D gene: TRBD1
V gene: TRBV11-1
CDR3 DNA: TGTGCCAGCAGCTTTACCATGACAGGGCGATTAGATAGCAATCAGCCCCAGCATTTT
CDR3 protein: CASSFTMTGRLDSNQPQHF

clone size: NA
CDR3 length: 15
J gene: TRBJ2-2
D gene: TRBD1
V gene: TRBV20-1
CDR3 DNA: TGCAGTGCTAGACTGGGACAGGCGGTCACCGGGGAGCTGTTTTTT
CDR3 protein: CSARLGQAVTGELFF

clone size: many
CDR3 length: 11
J gene: TRBJ2-5
D gene: NA
V gene: TRBV29-1
CDR3 DNA: TGCAGCGTTGCGGCGGTGGAGACCCAGTACTTC
CDR3 protein: CSVAAVETQYF

clone size: many
CDR3 length: 12
J gene: TRBJ1-5
D gene: NA
V gene: TRBV12-3/TRBV12-4
CDR3 DNA: TGTGCCAGCAGTCCGGGTGGCGGATCCCAGCATTTT
CDR3 protein: CASSPGGGSQHF

clone size: NA
CDR3 length: 15
J gene: TRBJ1-1
D gene: NA
V gene: TRBV27
CDR3 DNA: TGTGCCAGCAGTTTATCCCTTAACAGCTACACTGAAGCTTTCTTT
CDR3 protein: CASSLSLNSYTEAFF

clone size: many
CDR3 length: 14
J gene: TRBJ2-1
D gene: NA
V gene: TRBV7-9
CDR3 DNA: TGTGCCAGCAGCTTTGGTAGCCCCAACAATGAGCAGTTCTTC
CDR3 protein: CASSFGSPNNEQFF

clone size: NA
CDR3 length: 13
J gene: TRBJ2-7
D gene: TRBD1
V gene: TRBV7-9
CDR3 DNA: TGTGCCAGCAGCTTACAGGGGGTCTACGAGCAGTACTTC
CDR3 protein: CASSLQGVYEQYF

clone size: NA
CDR3 length: 15
J gene: TRBJ2-7
D gene: NA
V gene: TRBV7-2
CDR3 DNA: TGTGCCAGCAGCTCTACCAGGGACACCGCCTACGAGCAGTACTTC
CDR3 protein: CASSSTRDTAYEQYF

clone size: few
CDR3 length: 14
J gene: TRBJ1-3
D gene: NA
V gene: TRBV9
CDR3 DNA: TGTGCCAGCAGCGTAGACGGGGAGGTGAACACCATATATTTT
CDR3 protein: CASSVDGEVNTIYF

clone size: few
CDR3 length: 14
J gene: TRBJ2-1
D gene: NA
V gene: TRBV3-1
CDR3 DNA: TGTGCCAGCAGCCACGGTTGGGGCTACAATGAGCAGTTCTTC
CDR3 protein: CASSHGWGYNEQFF

clone size: many
CDR3 length: 15
J gene: TRBJ1-4
D gene: NA
V gene: TRBV12-3/TRBV12-4
CDR3 DNA: TGTGCCAGCAGTTTCTCCCCTCAGGCGTGGGAAAAACTGTTTTTT
CDR3 protein: CASSFSPQAWEKLFF

clone size: NA
CDR3 length: 16
J gene: TRBJ1-3
D gene: NA
V gene: TRBV20-1
CDR3 DNA: TGCAGTGCAACCCGACAGGCTCAGAGCTCTGGAAACACCATATATTTT
CDR3 protein: CSATRQAQSSGNTIYF

clone size: NA
CDR3 length: 16
J gene: TRBJ2-7
D gene: TRBD2
V gene: TRBV7-8
CDR3 DNA: TGTGCCAGCAGCACACCACGCCGGGGACTAGGATACGAGCAGTACTTC
CDR3 protein: CASSTPRRGLGYEQYF

clone size: many
CDR3 length: 13
J gene: TRBJ2-3
D gene: NA
V gene: TRBV10-3
CDR3 DNA: TGTGCCATCAGTGAGTCGAGGACAGATACGCAGTATTTT
CDR3 protein: CAISESRTDTQYF

clone size: NA
CDR3 length: 15
J gene: TRBJ1-1
D gene: TRBD1
V gene: TRBV5-8
CDR3 DNA: TGTGCCAGCAGCTTGGGGACAGGGGTGAACACTGAAGCTTTCTTT
CDR3 protein: CASSLGTGVNTEAFF

clone size: NA
CDR3 length: 13
J gene: TRBJ2-5
D gene: NA
V gene: TRBV4-1
CDR3 DNA: TGCGCCAGCAGCCATAGCGGAGAAGAGACCCAGTACTTC
CDR3 protein: CASSHSGEETQYF

clone size: NA
CDR3 length: 19
J gene: TRBJ2-7
D gene: NA
V gene: TRBV20-1
CDR3 DNA: TGCAGTGCTAGAGATTCGGGGGAGAGGGCCTTCAAAGGGGTCTACGAGCAGTACTTC
CDR3 protein: CSARDSGERAFKGVYEQYF

clone size: few
CDR3 length: 13
J gene: TRBJ1-4
D gene: NA
V gene: TRBV4-1
CDR3 DNA: TGCGCCAGCAGCCGAATGGGGGATGAAAAACTGTTTTTT
CDR3 protein: CASSRMGDEKLFF

clone size: many
CDR3 length: 13
J gene: TRBJ2-5
D gene: NA
V gene: TRBV7-2
CDR3 DNA: TGTGCCAGCAGGGGACCACTCCAAGAGACCCAGTACTTC
CDR3 protein: CASRGPLQETQYF

clone size: NA
CDR3 length: 14
J gene: TRBJ1-2
D gene: TRBD1
V gene: TRBV12-3/TRBV12-4
CDR3 DNA: TGTGCCAGCACCACGGGAGGGGGCTACTATGGCTACACCTTC
CDR3 protein: CASTTGGGYYGYTF

clone size: NA
CDR3 length: 14
J gene: TRBJ1-1
D gene: NA
V gene: TRBV6-5
CDR3 DNA: TGTGCCAGCAGTTACGAAAGGGTGAACACTGAAGCTTTCTTT
CDR3 protein: CASSYERVNTEAFF

clone size: many
CDR3 length: 12
J gene: TRBJ1-6
D gene: NA
V gene: TRBV10-3
CDR3 DNA: TGTGCCATCATGGACTTTAATTCACCCCTCCACTTT
CDR3 protein: CAIMDFNSPLHF